This TCR beta chain was sequenced during a study of cytomegalovirus exposure and HLA in healthy donors. Study results and caveats: The classifier reportedly diagnosed cytomegalovirus status with high specificity and sensitivity. Some TCR beta chains (around 180 of them) were listed as cytomegalovirus-associated. Through in vitro validation, three CMV-associated chains were shown to be specific for CMV antigens.

This CDR3 is 14 amino acids long. The germline V gene has CDR1 MNHEY and CDR2 SMNVEV (reference sequence). The V end lost 4 bases, the J end lost 6 bases, and 15 bases lay between the germline ends. Note on this clone: No antigen is known for it.

The table came from immunoSEQ multiplex PCR; TCRdb's copy has only in-frame clones and leaves some out. The sample consists of 150,000 to 180,000 clones, 86% of them appearing once. The sequence was obtained from a human donor in good health. The sample comprised PBMCs. The gene calls are TRBV27 and TRBJ1-2; tentatively, D is TRBD1 (6 bases). Here the CDR3 reads CASSYRGSGDGYTF. CDR3 coding DNA: TGTGCCAGCAGTTATAGGGGGTCGGGTGATGGCTACACCTTC.